Shown below are 29 T cell receptor beta chains from a single sample sequenced in a study of T cells in Graves' hyperthyroidism and ophthalmopathy. Researchers amplified the TCR beta CDR3 regions from RNA transcripts. The HTBI primer set served for first-round RT-PCR of the TCR CDR3. TCRdb processed the multiplex PCR reads anew with MiXCR; each CDR3 protein has one entry. The table shows hundreds of thousands of distinct CDR3 sequences, with 15% to 19% occurring only once. The material sequenced was blood. These receptor sequences come from a woman aged 18-29 years with Graves' hyperthyroidism that later progressed to Graves' ophthalmopathy.

The table lists this clonotype with a few counts. The chain has TRBV19 and TRBJ2-7; possible D gene TRBD1, 6 bases. V shed 6 bases and J shed 0 bases, with 12 bases lying between them. The CDR3 has 14 residues. Germline CDR1 and CDR2: LNHDA and SQIVND (reference sequence). CDR3 DNA: TGTGCCAGTAGACCCGACAGGTACTCCTACGAGCAGTACTTC. The encoded protein is CASRPDRYSYEQYF.

This clonotype occurred a few times. The chain uses TRBV4-2 and TRBJ2-1; tentatively, D is TRBD2 (6 bases). This CDR3 region has 16 residues. The germline CDR1 and CDR2 sequences are LGHNA and YNFKEQ. V shed 7 bases and J shed 5 bases, with 21 bases lying between them. The CDR3 region is CASMPGPREVNNEQFF. CDR3 bases: TGTGCCAGCATGCCGGGGCCCAGGGAGGTAAACAATGAGCAGTTCTTC.

V gene TRBV4-1 combines with J gene TRBJ2-7; tentative D call: TRBD2 (5 bases). The CDR3 is made up of 13 amino acids. The V and J ends lost 4 bases and 6 bases respectively, with 13 bases between them. Per germline, CDR1 MGHRA and CDR2 YSYEKL. This chain's CDR3 is CASSPQVAGEQYF. The CDR3 DNA reads TGCGCCAGCAGCCCCCAGGTTGCGGGCGAGCAGTACTTC.

On this clonotype: Relative to the germline gene, one junction end is altered; a read error may explain this. This rearrangement joins TRBV3-1 to TRBJ2-2, with a possible D match to TRBD2 (6 bases). The CDR3 consists of 15 residues. Looked up from germline, CDR1 is LGHDT and CDR2 is YNNKEL (reference sequence). CDR3 DNA sequence: TGTGCCAGCAGCCAGGCGGGACCCAACACCGGGGAGCTGTCTTTT. Protein sequence: CASSQAGPNTGELSF.

This clonotype was counted a few times. This sequence may be a read error, since a much larger clone differs from it by one base. The chain is built from TRBV28 and TRBJ2-1, with 8 bases lining up with TRBD2. The CDR3 covers 14 residues. CDR1 and CDR2 (germline): MDHEN, SYDVKM. This CDR3 is CASKRENIFNEQLF. The CDR3 DNA sequence: TGTGCCAGCAAGCGGGAGAACATCTTCAATGAGCAGCTCTTC.

In this sample, this clonotype turned up a few times. A much larger clone differs by one base, so this may be a read error. The chain joins TRBV20-1 to TRBJ2-7; D tentatively reads TRBD1 or TRBD2 (5 bases each). Germline CDR1 DFQATT, CDR2 SNEGSKA (reference sequence). CDR3 length: 14 amino acids. The CDR3 DNA follows: TGCAGTACTAGAAGCAGACAGAGCTCCTACGAGCAGTACTTC. It codes for CSTRSRQSSYEQYF.

This clonotype appeared a few times. The chain recombines TRBV6-1 with TRBJ1-2; D not certain. V lost 5 bases and J lost 3, with 19 bases in between. Germline-derived CDR1 and CDR2 are MNHNS and SASEGT. The CDR3 covers 16 residues. The CDR3 loop is CASSPSPSGSYYGYTF. In DNA form, the CDR3 reads TGTGCCAGCAGTCCCAGCCCCTCGGGATCCTACTATGGCTACACCTTC.

In this sample, this clonotype turned up a few times. V is TRBV10-2 and J is TRBJ2-1, with 8 bases that match TRBD2. J lost 3 bases, V lost 8 bases, and 9 bases had no gene match. Germline-derived CDR1 and CDR2 are WSHSY and SAAADI. The CDR3 runs to 15 residues. This chain's CDR3 is CASSPGGAHYNEQFF. Written as DNA, the CDR3 is TGCGCCAGCTCACCCGGGGGGGCGCACTACAATGAGCAGTTCTTC.

This clonotype has at least ten counts. The rearrangement links TRBV7-2 to TRBJ1-5, with 10 positions matching TRBD1. This CDR3 region has 16 residues. Germline loops: CDR1 SGHTA, CDR2 FQGNSA. With V trimmed by 1 base and J by 4 bases, 4 bases remained unmatched. The CDR3, as DNA: TGTGCCAGCAGCTTAGGGTGGACAGGGGGGAATCAGCCCCAGCATTTT. It specifies CASSLGWTGGNQPQHF. Supplemented by reference TRBV7-2 and TRBJ1-5, the full variable domain reads GAGVSQSPSNKVTEKGKDVELRCDPISGHTALYWYRQSLGQGLEFLIYFQGNSAPDKSGLPSDRFSAERTGGSVSTLTIQRTQQEDSAVYLCASSLGWTGGNQPQHFGDGTRLSIL.

This clonotype was detected many times. J is TRBJ1-1 and V is TRBV27; no definite D call. Germline V CDR1 and CDR2: MNHEY, SMNVEV (reference sequence). The CDR3 has 14 residues. The germline V and J ends were trimmed by 3 bases and 5 bases, with 13 bases remaining between them. The CDR3 sequence is CASSFLGDGTEAFF. The CDR3 bases are TGTGCCAGCAGTTTCCTCGGAGACGGAACTGAAGCTTTCTTT.

The chain has TRBV20-1 and TRBJ2-3; 12 bases are a match to TRBD2. CDR1 and CDR2 (germline): DFQATT, SNEGSKA (reference sequence). This CDR3 has 15 residues. Trimming took 3 bases from V and 4 from J; bases not matched to a gene: 5. Written as DNA, the CDR3 is TGCAGTGCTAGTCCGACTAGCGGGAGCGCAGATACGCAGTATTTT. Protein: CSASPTSGSADTQYF.

This clonotype came up many times. The chain recombines TRBV7-8 with TRBJ2-1; 7 bases map to TRBD2. Germline V gives CDR1 SGHVS, CDR2 FQNEAQ. The CDR3 loop spans 16 amino acids. Trimming cost V 5 bases and J 2 bases; bases outside gene matches: 9. Written as DNA, the CDR3 is TGTGCCAGCAGCGACCACACTAGCGCAACCTACAATGAGCAGTTCTTC. Its protein product is CASSDHTSATYNEQFF.

V gene TRBV11-1 combines with J gene TRBJ2-3; 10 bases align to TRBD2. The CDR3 length is 16 residues. V was clipped by 5 bases and J by 4 bases; unmatched bases: 9. The germline CDR1 and CDR2 sequences are SGHAT and FQDESV (reference sequence). The CDR3 reads CASSPHSGRIADTQYF. The CDR3 nucleotides are TGTGCCAGCAGCCCCCATAGCGGGAGGATCGCAGATACGCAGTATTTT. Looking up the rest from reference TRBV11-1 and TRBJ2-3 gives the full variable domain: EAEVAQSPRYKITEKSQAVAFWCDPISGHATLYWYRQILGQGPELLVQFQDESVVDDSQLPKDRFSAERLKGVDSTLKIQPAELGDSAMYLCASSPHSGRIADTQYFGPGTRLTVL.

The table lists this clonotype with many counts. The chain carries TRBV2 and TRBJ2-4; no firm D call. Germline assignment: CDR1 SNHLY and CDR2 FYNNEI. The V gene lost 5 bases and the J gene lost 4 bases, with 18 bases spanning the gap. There are 16 residues in the CDR3. CDR3 sequence reads: CASSPDFRNGKNIQYF. Written as DNA, the CDR3 is TGTGCCAGCAGTCCGGATTTCCGTAATGGGAAAAACATTCAGTACTTC.

In this sample, this clonotype turned up a few times. The J gene is TRBJ2-2, the V gene TRBV7-2; D is ambiguous. Germline V gives CDR1 SGHTA, CDR2 FQGNSA. The V and J ends lost 3 bases and 1 base respectively, with 9 bases between them. The length of the CDR3 is 15 residues. CDR3 region: CASSLWAWNTGELFF. The DNA for the CDR3 is TGTGCCAGCAGCTTGTGGGCGTGGAACACCGGGGAGCTGTTTTTT.

V usage is TRBV20-1 and J usage is TRBJ2-7; no definite D call. Germline V gene lookup returns CDR1 DFQATT and CDR2 SNEGSKA (reference sequence). The CDR3 loop spans 11 amino acids. This CDR3 is CGAEYGYEQYF. The CDR3 nucleotides are TGCGGAGCTGAATACGGCTACGAGCAGTACTTC.

This clonotype was counted ten times or more. The rearrangement uses TRBV7-8 and TRBJ2-1; the match to TRBD1 covers 7 bases. This CDR3 contains 16 residues. V trimming: 4 bases; J trimming: 1 base; junction bases outside the gene matches: 7. Germline-derived CDR1 and CDR2 are SGHVS and FQNEAQ. The CDR3 sequence is CASSSTRTGSYNEQFF. DNA for the CDR3: TGTGCCAGCAGCTCCACCCGGACAGGATCCTACAATGAGCAGTTCTTC.

The chain links TRBV19 to TRBJ2-4; possible D gene TRBD2, 6 bases. From germline, CDR1 is LNHDA and CDR2 SQIVND (reference sequence). This CDR3 is 12 amino acids long. Trimming shortened V by 6 bases and J by 6 bases, and 9 bases separated the two germline ends. CDR3 DNA sequence: TGTGCCAGTAGCCAGACTAGAAACATTCAGTACTTC. It encodes CASSQTRNIQYF. Complete variable domain (other parts from reference TRBV19 and TRBJ2-4): DGGITQSPKYLFRKEGQNVTLSCEQNLNHDAMYWYRQDPGQGLRLIYYSQIVNDFQKGDIAEGYSVSREKKESFPLTVTSAQKNPTAFYLCASSQTRNIQYFGAGTRLSVL.

The table lists this clonotype with many counts. The chain uses TRBV2 and TRBJ2-1; 9 positions agree with TRBD2. There are 18 residues in the CDR3. Germline lookup yields CDR1 SNHLY and CDR2 FYNNEI. Unmatched junction bases numbered 14, after V lost 4 bases and J lost 4 bases. This CDR3 is CASSAEASGKTTYNEQFF. DNA of the CDR3: TGTGCCAGCAGTGCTGAGGCTAGCGGGAAAACTACATACAATGAGCAGTTCTTC. The whole variable domain, remainder taken from reference TRBV2 and TRBJ2-1, is EPEVTQTPSHQVTQMGQEVILRCVPISNHLYFYWYRQILGQKVEFLVSFYNNEISEKSEIFDDQFSVERPDGSNFTLKIRSTKLEDSAMYFCASSAEASGKTTYNEQFFGPGTRLTVL.

This clonotype has ten or more counts. The CDR3 region has the DNA TGTGCCAGCAGCCAAGCCGGGATAAATGAGCAGTACTTC. Translated: CASSQAGINEQYF. This sequence joins TRBV3-1 and TRBJ2-7; D may be TRBD2 (5 bases). V was clipped by 1 base and J by 7 bases, with 11 bases between them. CDR3 length: 13 amino acids. Germline loops: CDR1 LGHDT, CDR2 YNNKEL (reference sequence).

Regarding this clonotype: With a much larger clone just one base away, this may be a read error. The gene calls are TRBV15 and TRBJ2-7; D is unresolved. The CDR3 is 14 amino acids. The germline V gene encodes CDR1 LNHNV and CDR2 YYDKDF (reference sequence). The DNA for the CDR3 is TGTGCCACCAGCAGAGATCTGGGCCCCTACGAGCGGTACTTC. Encoded protein: CATSRDLGPYERYF.

This clonotype has just a few counts. The chain joins TRBV7-9 to TRBJ1-1; 10 positions match TRBD1. Germline assignment: CDR1 SEHNR and CDR2 FQNEAQ (reference sequence). The CDR3 consists of 15 residues. Losses at the gene ends were 6 bases for V and 10 bases for J; bases not matched to a gene: 14. CDR3 in amino acids: CASRQGTGDGEGAFF. CDR3 nucleotides: TGTGCCAGCAGACAAGGGACAGGGGATGGTGAAGGAGCTTTCTTT.

This clonotype was seen at least ten times. J is TRBJ1-1 and V is TRBV27; D unclear. Between the trimmed V and J ends, which lost 7 bases and 3 bases, there was a span of 12 bases. The germline CDR1 and CDR2 sequences are MNHEY and SMNVEV (reference sequence). The CDR3 runs 13 residues. CDR3 DNA: TGTGCCAGCAAGGTGGGTTTGCACACTGAAGCTTTCTTT. Translating gives CASKVGLHTEAFF.

This clonotype occurred many times. The chain's CDR3 is CASSVRRGPQGYEQYF. The CDR3 region has the DNA TGTGCCAGCAGTGTGCGCCGGGGACCGCAAGGCTACGAGCAGTACTTC. This sequence joins TRBV6-1 and TRBJ2-7; D might be TRBD1 or TRBD2, each matching 5 bases. The CDR3 loop spans 16 amino acids. Trimming left V 4 bases short and J 3 bases short, with 19 bases between. Germline values: CDR1 MNHNS, CDR2 SASEGT.

This clonotype was found a few times. The rearrangement uses TRBV27 and TRBJ2-2; D perhaps matches TRBD2 (6 bases). V lost 3 bases, J lost 5 bases, and 10 bases lay in between. Germline V gene data show CDR1 as MNHEY and CDR2 as SMNVEV (reference sequence). The CDR3 runs 14 residues. CDR3 protein: CASSFYGGTGELFF. For the CDR3, the DNA is TGTGCCAGCAGTTTCTATGGGGGGACCGGGGAGCTGTTTTTT.

In this sample, this clonotype turned up a few times. The J gene is TRBJ2-5, the V gene TRBV28; TRBD2 agrees at 16 bases. CDR3 length: 18 amino acids. In germline, CDR1 is MDHEN, CDR2 SYDVKM. The V gene end was trimmed by 5 bases and the J gene end by 2 bases; junction bases not matched to a gene: 8. In DNA, the CDR3 is TGTGCCAGCAGTCCGGGACTAGCGGGAGGGCCGGGTCAAGAGACCCAGTACTTC. It is translated as CASSPGLAGGPGQETQYF.

In this sample, this clonotype turned up a few times. This chain connects TRBV6-2 or TRBV6-3 to TRBJ2-7; the D is unclear. The V end lost 2 bases, the J end lost 5 bases, and 10 bases lay between the germline ends. The CDR3 contains 13 residues. Germline CDR1 is MNHEY and CDR2 is SVGEGT. The CDR3 region is CASSYMASHEQYF. The CDR3 region has the DNA TGTGCCAGCAGTTACATGGCGTCCCACGAGCAGTACTTC.

This clonotype has more than one count but fewer than ten. The J gene is TRBJ2-7, the V gene TRBV28; 8 bases map to TRBD1. Germline CDR1 reads MDHEN; CDR2 reads SYDVKM. The CDR3 length is 14 residues. The V segment lost 2 bases and the J segment 6 bases; nucleotides outside the gene matches: 6. DNA for the CDR3: TGTGCCAGCAGTTTAACCGACAGGGGAGGCGAGCAGTACTTC. It is translated as CASSLTDRGGEQYF. The full variable domain, rest sourced from reference TRBV28 and TRBJ2-7, is DVKVTQSSRYLVKRTGEKVFLECVQDMDHENMFWYRQDPGLGLRLIYFSYDVKMKEKGDIPEGYSVSREKKERFSLILESASTNQTSMYLCASSLTDRGGEQYFGPGTRLTVT.

In its sample, this clonotype was seen a few times. The rearrangement links TRBV27 to TRBJ2-7; tentatively, D is TRBD1 (6 bases). Germline lookup yields CDR1 MNHEY and CDR2 SMNVEV (reference sequence). Trimming shortened V by 9 bases and J by 6 bases, and 15 bases separated the two germline ends. This CDR3 is built from 12 residues. The CDR3 DNA sequence: TGTGCCAGTTGGACAGTTGGTCTCGAGCAGTACTTC. This codes for CASWTVGLEQYF.